One and the same sample provided the 18 T cell receptor beta chains below, sequenced in a study of beta chain features in type 1 diabetes (dated by TCRdb to the late 2010s). To prepare the library, the immunoSEQ multiplex PCR assay was applied. The High Capacity cDNA Reverse Transcription Kit was used to reverse transcribe all of the isolated RNA, meaning that expressed TCRB transcripts were what got sequenced. TCRdb stores this immuneACCESS table with in-frame sequences only. Part of the clones is absent; in the studies checked, under half of the shortfall reflects unresolved V genes, and no reason is known for the rest. The sample table lists hundreds of thousands of clones, roughly 8% of them with a count of one. 0.44% of the sample is held by the ten biggest clonotypes. Sequenced input: central memory CD4+ T cells from blood. All receptors come from a woman between 18 and 30 years old in good health.

The rearrangement links TRBV11-2 to TRBJ2-7, with 11 bases fitting TRBD2. Trimming removed 6 bases from V and 4 bases from J; junction bases left unmatched: 8. Germline V CDR1 and CDR2: SGHAT, FQNNGV. The CDR3 covers 15 residues. Written as DNA, the CDR3 is TGTGCCAGCAGTTTGATGGCTAGCGGGAGGTACGAGCAGTACTTC. Protein product: CASSLMASGRYEQYF.

This clone was detected many times. This chain links TRBV28 with TRBJ2-1; TRBD2 agrees at 13 bases. This CDR3 has 15 amino acids. The germline gives CDR1 MDHEN, CDR2 SYDVKM. With 2 bases clipped from V and 16 bases from J, the junction kept 11 bases outside the gene matches. CDR3 bases: TGTGCCAGCAGTTTAGGGACTAGCGGGACACTGTGGGCTTTCTTC. It translates to CASSLGTSGTLWAFF.

The rearrangement links TRBV10-3 to TRBJ2-7; a possible D gene is TRBD1 (6 bases). Trimming pared 10 bases from V and 2 bases from J, leaving 15 bases between. The CDR3 length is 13 residues. CDR1 and CDR2 from the germline V gene are ENHRY and SYGVKD. CDR3 loop: CASAEGQTYEQYF. In DNA form, the CDR3 reads TGTGCCAGCGCGGAAGGACAGACCTACGAGCAGTACTTC.

The CDR3 region has the DNA TGTGCCAGCAGTGGTCGGAGCGGGAGCACAGATACGCAGTATTTT. It encodes CASSGRSGSTDTQYF. The chain has TRBV6-1 and TRBJ2-3, with a possible D match to TRBD2 (6 bases). Between the trimmed V and J ends, which lost 4 bases and 0 bases, there was a span of 11 bases. This CDR3 is 15 amino acids long. Germline V CDR1 and CDR2: MNHNS, SASEGT.

This clone has more than one count but fewer than ten. This sequence joins TRBV6-5 and TRBJ1-5; TRBD1 agrees at 8 bases. Germline CDR1 is MNHEY and CDR2 is SVGAGI. J gave up 5 bases and V 6 bases, and 3 bases lay outside the gene matches. CDR3 length: 13 amino acids. The CDR3 coding sequence is TGTGCCAGCAGGATGACAGGGGATCAGCCCCAGCATTTT. Translating gives CASRMTGDQPQHF.

V and J are TRBV28 and TRBJ2-6, with D maybe TRBD1 (5 bases). Germline assignment: CDR1 MDHEN and CDR2 SYDVKM. Trimming removed 6 bases from V and 0 bases from J, with 15 bases in between. The CDR3 sequence is 17 residues long. This chain's CDR3 is CASSARQHLSGANVLTF. The CDR3 nucleotides are TGTGCCAGCAGCGCGAGACAGCACCTCTCTGGGGCCAACGTCCTGACTTTC.

The chain carries TRBV28 and TRBJ2-1; maybe TRBD1 (5 bases). This CDR3 has 14 amino acids. Germline V gene sequence: CDR1 MDHEN, CDR2 SYDVKM. V was pared by 3 bases and J by 6 bases, with 12 bases between. The CDR3 DNA follows: TGTGCCAGCAGTTTGCGGCAGGGCGGCAATGAGCAGTTCTTC. Its protein is CASSLRQGGNEQFF.

Judged by abundance, this clone is medium-sized. This sequence joins TRBV28 and TRBJ1-2; D is perhaps TRBD1 (6 bases). V lost 6 bases to trimming and J lost 4 bases, with 15 bases between them. This CDR3 region has 14 residues. Germline assignment: CDR1 MDHEN and CDR2 SYDVKM. Here the CDR3 reads CASRTQGLGYGYTF. The CDR3 DNA reads as TGTGCCAGCAGGACGCAGGGGCTTGGCTATGGCTACACCTTC.

This clone was seen a few times. This chain links TRBV5-4 with TRBJ2-2, with D tentatively TRBD2 (6 bases). This CDR3 is 13 amino acids long. V was shortened by 4 bases and J by 4 bases, with 8 bases between the two germline ends. Per germline, CDR1 SGHNT and CDR2 YYREEE (reference sequence). The CDR3 spells CASSVTSTGELFF. In DNA form, the CDR3 reads TGTGCCAGCAGCGTGACTAGCACCGGGGAGCTGTTTTTT.

This rearrangement joins TRBV4-3 to TRBJ2-5; 7 bases are shared with TRBD1. After removal of 1 base from V and 4 bases from J, the junction contained 6 bases not matched to a gene. Germline CDR1 reads LGHNA; CDR2 reads YSLEER. The CDR3 spans 15 residues. The CDR3 coding sequence is TGCGCCAGCAGCCAAGTGATGGGACAGAGAGAGACCCAGTACTTC. Its translation: CASSQVMGQRETQYF.

This clone was found a few times. V usage is TRBV10-3 and J usage is TRBJ1-1; D may be TRBD1 (5 bases). Trimming removed 6 bases at V and 0 bases at J, with 8 bases between. This CDR3 contains 13 residues. CDR1 ENHRY and CDR2 SYGVKD come from the germline V gene. The chain's CDR3 is CAIRGEVNTEAFF. In nucleotides, the CDR3 is TGTGCCATCAGGGGGGAAGTGAACACTGAAGCTTTCTTT.

Only a few counts were recorded for this clone. The chain employs TRBV19 and TRBJ2-1; TRBD1 agrees at 10 bases. The CDR3 totals 17 residues. After removal of 5 bases from V and 6 bases from J, the junction contained 13 bases not matched to a gene. Germline assignment: CDR1 LNHDA and CDR2 SQIVND (reference sequence). CDR3 nucleotides: TGTGCCAGTAGTTCTACCTCCCGGGACAGGGGTCGCAATGAGCAGTTCTTC. Translated, it gives CASSSTSRDRGRNEQFF.

A few counts support this clone. The chain employs TRBV5-1 and TRBJ1-1, with D unclear. The V and J ends lost 0 bases and 2 bases respectively, with 11 bases between them. The CDR3 runs to 15 residues. Germline CDR1 and CDR2: SGHRS and YFSETQ. The CDR3 DNA is TGCGCCAGCAGCTTGGATGGACGGCCTAACACTGAAGCTTTCTTT. It codes for CASSLDGRPNTEAFF.

The chain combines TRBV18 with TRBJ2-5; the match to TRBD2 covers 12 bases. V lost 4 bases, J lost 2 bases, and 8 bases stayed unmatched. This CDR3 is 17 amino acids long. Germline loops: CDR1 KGHSH, CDR2 LQKENI. CDR3 sequence reads: CASSRTSGTLNQETQYF. CDR3 DNA: TGTGCCAGCTCACGGACTAGCGGGACGTTGAATCAAGAGACCCAGTACTTC.

This clone was observed a few times. The V and J genes are TRBV2 and TRBJ2-3; 7 bases match TRBD2. The CDR3 totals 14 residues. Germline V gene data show CDR1 as SNHLY and CDR2 as FYNNEI. Trimming cost V 2 bases and J 2 bases; bases outside gene matches: 1. CDR3 in DNA: TGTGCCAGCAGTGAACGGGACTACACAGATACGCAGTATTTT. Protein sequence: CASSERDYTDTQYF.

The genes are TRBV19 and TRBJ2-7; D gene uncertain. Germline V gene lookup returns CDR1 LNHDA and CDR2 SQIVND (reference sequence). Trimming shortened V by 5 bases and J by 1 base, and 12 bases separated the two germline ends. This CDR3 comprises 14 residues. The CDR3 protein is CASSGRVRSYEQYF. The CDR3 nucleotides are TGTGCCAGTAGTGGCAGAGTTAGGTCCTACGAGCAGTACTTC.

This clone was seen more than once but under ten times. V gene TRBV18 combines with J gene TRBJ2-2; 8 bases fit TRBD1. This CDR3 is built from 16 residues. Germline values: CDR1 KGHSH, CDR2 LQKENI. V trimming: 4 bases; J trimming: 1 base; junction bases outside the gene matches: 5. The CDR3 nucleotides are TGTGCCAGCTCACAAGCCGGGACAGGGAACACCGGGGAGCTGTTTTTT. As protein: CASSQAGTGNTGELFF.

The V gene is TRBV4-2, the J gene TRBJ1-2, with D uncertain. The CDR3 consists of 13 residues. The V gene's germline CDR1 is LGHNA and CDR2 YNFKEQ. The V end lost 0 bases, the J end lost 7 bases, and 9 bases lay between the germline ends. The CDR3 nucleotides are TGTGCCAGCAGCCAAGATCGAGGTCGTGGCTACACCTTC. As protein: CASSQDRGRGYTF.